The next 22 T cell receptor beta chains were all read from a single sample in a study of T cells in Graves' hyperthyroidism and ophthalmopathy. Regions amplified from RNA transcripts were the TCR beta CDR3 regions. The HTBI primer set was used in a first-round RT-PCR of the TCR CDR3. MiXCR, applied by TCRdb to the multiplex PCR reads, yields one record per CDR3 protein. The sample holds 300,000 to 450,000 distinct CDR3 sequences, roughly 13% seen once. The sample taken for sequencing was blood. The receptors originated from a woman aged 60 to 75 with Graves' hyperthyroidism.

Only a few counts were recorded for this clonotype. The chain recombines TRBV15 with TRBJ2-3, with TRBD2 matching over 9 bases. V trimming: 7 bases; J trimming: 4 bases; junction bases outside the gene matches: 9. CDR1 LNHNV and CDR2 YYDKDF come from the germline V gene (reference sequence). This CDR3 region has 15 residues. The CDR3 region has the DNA TGTGCCACCACGAGGGGCGGGAGGGGCGCAGATACGCAGTATTTT. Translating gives CATTRGGRGADTQYF.

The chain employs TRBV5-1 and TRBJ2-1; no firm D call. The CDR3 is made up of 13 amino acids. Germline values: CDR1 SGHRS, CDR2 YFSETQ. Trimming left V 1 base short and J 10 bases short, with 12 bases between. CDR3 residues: CASSLPGRYEQFF. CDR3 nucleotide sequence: TGCGCCAGCAGCTTGCCGGGCCGTTACGAGCAGTTCTTC.

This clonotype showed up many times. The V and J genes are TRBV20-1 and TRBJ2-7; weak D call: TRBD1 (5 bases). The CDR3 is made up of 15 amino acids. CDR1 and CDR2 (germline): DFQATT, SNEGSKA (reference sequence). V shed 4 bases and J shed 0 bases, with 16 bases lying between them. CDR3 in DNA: TGCAGTGCTACCCACGGACATCCAAGCTCCTACGAGCAGTACTTC. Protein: CSATHGHPSSYEQYF.

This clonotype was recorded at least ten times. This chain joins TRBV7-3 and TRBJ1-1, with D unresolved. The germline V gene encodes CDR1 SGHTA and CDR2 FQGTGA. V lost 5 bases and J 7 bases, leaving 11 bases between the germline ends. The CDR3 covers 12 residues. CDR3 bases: TGTGCCAGCAGCCCGACGGACGGTGAAGCTTTCTTT. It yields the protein CASSPTDGEAFF.

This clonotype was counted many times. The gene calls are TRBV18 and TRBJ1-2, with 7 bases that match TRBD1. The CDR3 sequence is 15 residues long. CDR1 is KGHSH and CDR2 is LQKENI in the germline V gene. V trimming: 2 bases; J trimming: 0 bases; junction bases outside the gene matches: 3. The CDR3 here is CASSPGTDTNYGYTF. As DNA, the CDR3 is TGTGCCAGCTCACCAGGGACAGATACTAACTATGGCTACACCTTC.

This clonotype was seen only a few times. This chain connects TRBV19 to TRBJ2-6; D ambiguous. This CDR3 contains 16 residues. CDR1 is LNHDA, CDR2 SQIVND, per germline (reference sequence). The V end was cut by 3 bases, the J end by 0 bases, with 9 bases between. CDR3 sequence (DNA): TGTGCCAGTAGTATGTTGGCCTTCTCTGGGGCCAACGTCCTGACTTTC. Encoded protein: CASSMLAFSGANVLTF.

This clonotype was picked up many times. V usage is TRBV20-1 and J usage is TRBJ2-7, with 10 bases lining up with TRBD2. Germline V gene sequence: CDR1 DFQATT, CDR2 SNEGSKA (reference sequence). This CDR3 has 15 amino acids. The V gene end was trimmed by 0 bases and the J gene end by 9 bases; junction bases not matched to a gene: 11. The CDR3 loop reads CSARDGTSDYDGQYF. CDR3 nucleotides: TGCAGTGCTAGAGATGGGACTAGCGATTACGACGGGCAGTACTTC.

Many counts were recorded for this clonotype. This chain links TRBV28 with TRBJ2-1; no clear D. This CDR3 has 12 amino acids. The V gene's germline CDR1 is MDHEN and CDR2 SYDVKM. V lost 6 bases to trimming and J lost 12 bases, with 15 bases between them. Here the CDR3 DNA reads TGTGCCAGCAGCCGGTACCCCGAGGTGCAGTTCTTC. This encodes CASSRYPEVQFF.

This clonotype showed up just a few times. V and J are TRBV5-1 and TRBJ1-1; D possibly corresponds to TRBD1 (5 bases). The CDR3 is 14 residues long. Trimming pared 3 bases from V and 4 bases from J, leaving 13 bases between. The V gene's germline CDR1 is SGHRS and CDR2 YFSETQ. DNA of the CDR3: TGCGCCAGCAGCTCCACAGGTTCGGTCACTGAAGCTTTCTTT. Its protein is CASSSTGSVTEAFF. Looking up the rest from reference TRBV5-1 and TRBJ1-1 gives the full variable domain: KAGVTQTPRYLIKTRGQQVTLSCSPISGHRSVSWYQQTPGQGLQFLFEYFSETQRNKGNFPGRFSGRQFSNSRSEMNVSTLELGDSALYLCASSSTGSVTEAFFGQGTRLTVV.

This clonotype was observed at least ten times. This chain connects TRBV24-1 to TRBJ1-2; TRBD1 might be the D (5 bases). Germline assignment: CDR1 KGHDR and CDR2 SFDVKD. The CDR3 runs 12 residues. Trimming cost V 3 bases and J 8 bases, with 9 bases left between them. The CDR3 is CATSDHRDGYTF. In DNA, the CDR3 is TGTGCCACCAGTGATCATAGGGACGGCTACACCTTC.

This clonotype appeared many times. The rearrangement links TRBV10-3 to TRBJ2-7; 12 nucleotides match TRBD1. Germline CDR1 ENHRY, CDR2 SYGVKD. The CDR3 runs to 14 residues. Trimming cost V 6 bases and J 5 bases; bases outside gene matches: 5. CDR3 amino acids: CAISTGTGGHEQYF. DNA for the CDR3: TGTGCCATCAGCACCGGGACAGGGGGCCACGAGCAGTACTTC.

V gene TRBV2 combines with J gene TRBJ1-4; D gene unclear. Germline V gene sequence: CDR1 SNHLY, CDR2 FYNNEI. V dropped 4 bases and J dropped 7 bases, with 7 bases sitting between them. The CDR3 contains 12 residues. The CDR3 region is CASSVRAEKLFF. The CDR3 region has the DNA TGTGCCAGCAGTGTAAGGGCTGAAAAACTGTTTTTT.

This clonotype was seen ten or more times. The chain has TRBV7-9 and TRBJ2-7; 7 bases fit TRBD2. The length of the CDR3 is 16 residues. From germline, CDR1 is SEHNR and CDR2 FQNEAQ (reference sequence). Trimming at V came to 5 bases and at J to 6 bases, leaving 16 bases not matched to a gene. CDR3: CASSPGGNYQVAEQYF. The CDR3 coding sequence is TGTGCCAGCAGCCCCGGGGGGAACTATCAGGTAGCCGAGCAGTACTTC.

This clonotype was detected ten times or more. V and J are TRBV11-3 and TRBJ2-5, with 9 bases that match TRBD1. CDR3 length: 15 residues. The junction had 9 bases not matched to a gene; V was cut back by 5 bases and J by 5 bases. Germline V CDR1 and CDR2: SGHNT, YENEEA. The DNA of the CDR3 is TGTGCCAGCAGCCCGGGACAGGGTCCCCAGGAGACCCAGTACTTC. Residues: CASSPGQGPQETQYF.

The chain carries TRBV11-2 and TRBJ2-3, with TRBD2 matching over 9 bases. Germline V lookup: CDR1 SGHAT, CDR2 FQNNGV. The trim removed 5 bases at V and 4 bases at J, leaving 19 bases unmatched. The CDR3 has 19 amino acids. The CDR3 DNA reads TGTGCCAGCAGCCTAAGCTTATGGGGTGGTAGCGGGAGCCCAGATACGCAGTATTTT. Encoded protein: CASSLSLWGGSGSPDTQYF.

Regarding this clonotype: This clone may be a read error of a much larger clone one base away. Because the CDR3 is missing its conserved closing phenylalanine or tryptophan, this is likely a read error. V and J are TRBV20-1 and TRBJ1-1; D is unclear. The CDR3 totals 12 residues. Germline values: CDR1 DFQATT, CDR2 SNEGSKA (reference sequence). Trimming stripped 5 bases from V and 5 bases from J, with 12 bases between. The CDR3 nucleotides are TGCAGTGCTGGGGAGCTGGGGACTGAAGCTTTCCTT. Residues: CSAGELGTEAFL.

The CDR3 sequence: CASSHAPGTGGFNQPQHF. CDR3 nucleotides: TGCGCCAGCAGCCATGCTCCCGGGACAGGGGGCTTCAATCAGCCCCAGCATTTT. This sequence joins TRBV4-1 and TRBJ1-5, with TRBD1 matching over 12 bases. Germline trimming cut 3 bases from V and 3 bases from J; bases unmatched to any gene: 9. This CDR3 region has 18 residues. In germline, CDR1 is MGHRA, CDR2 YSYEKL.

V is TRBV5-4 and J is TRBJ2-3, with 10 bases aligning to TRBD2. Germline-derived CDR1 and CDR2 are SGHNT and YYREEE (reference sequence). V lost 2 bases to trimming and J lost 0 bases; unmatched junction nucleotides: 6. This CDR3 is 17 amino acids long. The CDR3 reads CASSFRVAGGSTDTQYF. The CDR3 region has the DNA TGTGCCAGCAGCTTTAGGGTAGCGGGAGGTAGCACAGATACGCAGTATTTT.

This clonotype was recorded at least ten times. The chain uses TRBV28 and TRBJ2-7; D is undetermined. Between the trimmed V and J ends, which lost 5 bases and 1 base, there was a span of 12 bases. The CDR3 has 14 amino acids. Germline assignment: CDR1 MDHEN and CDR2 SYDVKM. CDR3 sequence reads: CASSPEPVSYEQYF. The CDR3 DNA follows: TGTGCCAGCAGTCCGGAACCTGTTTCCTACGAGCAGTACTTC.

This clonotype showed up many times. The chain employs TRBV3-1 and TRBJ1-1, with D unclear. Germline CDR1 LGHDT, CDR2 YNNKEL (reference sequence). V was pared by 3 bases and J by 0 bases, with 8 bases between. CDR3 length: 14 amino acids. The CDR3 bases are TGTGCCAGCAGCCAGCACACATTGAACACTGAAGCTTTCTTT. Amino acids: CASSQHTLNTEAFF.

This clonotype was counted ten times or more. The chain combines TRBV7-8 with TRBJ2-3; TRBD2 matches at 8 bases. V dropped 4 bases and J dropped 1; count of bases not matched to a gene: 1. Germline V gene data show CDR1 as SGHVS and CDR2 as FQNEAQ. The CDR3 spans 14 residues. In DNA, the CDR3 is TGTGCCAGCAGCTCGACTAGCGGCACAGATACGCAGTATTTT. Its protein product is CASSSTSGTDTQYF.

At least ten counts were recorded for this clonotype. This chain's CDR3 is CASSPGASGYNEQFF. DNA for the CDR3: TGTGCCAGCAGTCCGGGGGCTAGCGGATACAATGAGCAGTTCTTC. V is TRBV6-1 and J is TRBJ2-1; D possibly corresponds to TRBD2 (7 bases). CDR1 and CDR2 (germline): MNHNS, SASEGT. The CDR3 totals 15 residues. The V end was cut by 5 bases, the J end by 4 bases, with 15 bases between.